This T cell receptor (beta chain) was observed in a study of control samples from healthy donors and cancer patients. The CDR3 is 14 residues long. Germline CDR1 is SEHNR and CDR2 is FQNEAQ (reference sequence). V was trimmed by 5 bases and J by 7 bases, leaving 12 bases between them. Libraries were prepared by immunoSEQ multiplex PCR; TCRdb keeps only in-frame clonotypes and omits some of them. The repertoire holds around 160,000 clones, with 93% as singletons. Sequencing input: blood. The V and J genes are TRBV7-9 and TRBJ1-6, with D uncertain. This receptor was identified in a man in his late teens or twenties in good health. The chain's CDR3 is CASSRKDINSPLHF. The CDR3 region has the DNA TGTGCCAGCAGCCGGAAAGATATAAATTCACCCCTCCACTTT.